Listed below are T cell receptor beta chains from one sample, sequenced in a study of cytomegalovirus exposure and HLA in healthy donors. Sequenced by immunoSEQ multiplex PCR; TCRdb stores in-frame clones only, minus some. The table shows more than 130,000 clones, with 70% to 90% occurring only once. The specimen was PBMCs. The source of these receptors is a woman between 18 and 30 years old in good health and CMV-seropositive. Both conserved end residues are part of each CDR3. Each record gives: D gene, clone size, V gene, J gene, CDR3 protein, CDR3 DNA. A D gene is named only where the DNA matches it firmly. The listing skips clone size in some rows; elsewhere it reads once, few, many or a size class.

d_call: TRBD2
clone_size: -
v_call: TRBV9
j_call: TRBJ2-5
cdr3_aa: CASSASGRATSETQYF
cdr3_nt: TGTGCCAGCAGTGCGAGCGGGAGGGCCACTTCGGAGACCCAGTACTTC

d_call: -
clone_size: -
v_call: TRBV28
j_call: TRBJ1-2
cdr3_aa: CASSPTTGSFYGYTF
cdr3_nt: TGTGCCAGCAGTCCGACAACGGGGTCCTTCTATGGCTACACCTTC

d_call: -
clone_size: -
v_call: TRBV6-5
j_call: TRBJ1-6
cdr3_aa: CASSYGRRGNSPLHF
cdr3_nt: TGTGCCAGCAGTTACGGGAGGCGAGGGAATTCACCCCTCCACTTT

d_call: TRBD2
clone_size: once
v_call: TRBV6-5
j_call: TRBJ2-3
cdr3_aa: CASSYSPSGSTDTQYF
cdr3_nt: TGTGCCAGCAGTTACTCTCCTAGCGGGAGCACAGATACGCAGTATTTT

d_call: -
clone_size: -
v_call: TRBV2
j_call: TRBJ1-1
cdr3_aa: CASSEALQAGNTEAFF
cdr3_nt: TGTGCCAGCAGTGAAGCGCTTCAGGCGGGGAACACTGAAGCTTTCTTT

d_call: -
clone_size: once
v_call: TRBV27
j_call: TRBJ1-5
cdr3_aa: CASREGNQPQHF
cdr3_nt: TGTGCCAGCAGAGAGGGCAATCAGCCCCAGCATTTT

d_call: -
clone_size: -
v_call: TRBV20-1
j_call: TRBJ2-5
cdr3_aa: CSASNKETQYF
cdr3_nt: TGCAGTGCCTCGAACAAAGAGACCCAGTACTTC

d_call: -
clone_size: once
v_call: TRBV28
j_call: TRBJ2-3
cdr3_aa: CASRPPGHSTDTQYF
cdr3_nt: TGTGCCAGCAGGCCACCGGGACATAGCACAGATACGCAGTATTTT

d_call: -
clone_size: -
v_call: TRBV29-1
j_call: TRBJ2-2
cdr3_aa: CSVDRAGIAGELFF
cdr3_nt: TGCAGCGTTGATAGGGCGGGTATAGCCGGGGAGCTGTTTTTT

d_call: -
clone_size: -
v_call: TRBV4-1
j_call: TRBJ2-3
cdr3_aa: CASSRGVTSSTDTQYF
cdr3_nt: TGCGCCAGCAGCCGGGGGGTAACCTCTAGCACAGATACGCAGTATTTT

d_call: TRBD2
clone_size: -
v_call: TRBV9
j_call: TRBJ2-3
cdr3_aa: CASSPSGGGQNTDTQYF
cdr3_nt: TGTGCCAGCAGCCCATCCGGGGGGGGGCAAAACACAGATACGCAGTATTTT

d_call: -
clone_size: -
v_call: TRBV6-6
j_call: TRBJ1-1
cdr3_aa: CASSLDGQTKEAFF
cdr3_nt: TGTGCCAGCAGCCTTGATGGACAGACTAAAGAAGCTTTCTTT

d_call: TRBD2
clone_size: -
v_call: TRBV9
j_call: TRBJ2-1
cdr3_aa: CASSVASGAYNEQFF
cdr3_nt: TGTGCCAGCAGCGTAGCTAGCGGTGCCTACAATGAGCAGTTCTTC

d_call: TRBD2
clone_size: -
v_call: TRBV15
j_call: TRBJ2-3
cdr3_aa: CATSRDTSGLTDTQYF
cdr3_nt: TGTGCCACCAGCAGGGACACTAGCGGGTTAACAGATACGCAGTATTTT

d_call: TRBD1
clone_size: -
v_call: TRBV7-6
j_call: TRBJ1-1
cdr3_aa: CASSPSQGAYTEAFF
cdr3_nt: TGTGCCAGCAGCCCATCACAGGGGGCGTACACTGAAGCTTTCTTT

d_call: TRBD2
clone_size: -
v_call: TRBV10-3
j_call: TRBJ2-7
cdr3_aa: CATGGDSEQYF
cdr3_nt: TGTGCCACGGGAGGGGATAGCGAGCAGTACTTT

d_call: -
clone_size: few
v_call: TRBV21-1
j_call: TRBJ1-5
cdr3_aa: CASSIQGLGQPQHF
cdr3_nt: TGTGCCAGCAGCATCCAGGGGCTGGGTCAGCCCCAGCATTTT

d_call: TRBD1
clone_size: once
v_call: TRBV5-4
j_call: TRBJ2-7
cdr3_aa: CASSRGSPGQGDEQYF
cdr3_nt: TGTGCCAGCTCTCGCGGATCTCCGGGACAGGGGGACGAGCAGTACTTC

d_call: TRBD1
clone_size: -
v_call: TRBV6-6
j_call: TRBJ2-2
cdr3_aa: CASGLNRGAGELFF
cdr3_nt: TGTGCCAGCGGCTTAAACAGGGGAGCCGGGGAGCTGTTTTTT

d_call: TRBD1
clone_size: -
v_call: TRBV23-1
j_call: TRBJ2-6
cdr3_aa: CASSETGGTGANVLTF
cdr3_nt: TGCGCCAGCAGTGAAACAGGGGGAACAGGGGCCAACGTCCTGACTTTC